Sequencing of this TCR beta chain was carried out in a study of identifying expanded T cells in peripheral blood. Germline V gene sequence: CDR1 SGHTA, CDR2 FQGNSA. The CDR3 length is 12 residues. V was clipped by 3 bases and J by 7 bases, with 7 bases between them. This clone was detected once. No antigen is known for it. Healthy donors had no documented immune events, such as infections, while sampled. General observations from the study: Differentially abundant clones: roughly 1.2 between replicates, 16.4 at two to three weeks, 18 to 20 at four. Variance in clone template counts between approximately 2-week samples significantly increased with total template count across all healthy donors.

Measured with immunoSEQ multiplex PCR; TCRdb has only the in-frame clones, and not every one. The top ten hold 3.3% of the sample, which has approximately 130,000 clones, about 80% seen once. Sequenced input: blood. This chain joins TRBV7-2 and TRBJ2-1; D not resolved. The receptor was derived from a person aged 18 to 70 in good health. The CDR3: CASSFRRNEQFF. CDR3 coding DNA: TGTGCCAGCAGCTTCAGACGGAATGAGCAGTTCTTC.